The clone carrying this T cell receptor (beta chain) was observed at least ten times. Antigen: not known. This entry comes from a study of T cells in Graves' hyperthyroidism and ophthalmopathy. Study-wide points: Most expanded thyroid clonotypes above 0.001 also appeared in blood.

The germline V gene encodes CDR1 SNHLY and CDR2 FYNNEI. The CDR3 length is 12 residues. Trimming removed 10 bases from V and 6 bases from J; junction bases left unmatched: 8. TCR beta CDR3 regions were amplified from RNA. An initial round of RT-PCR targeting the TCR CDR3 relied on the HTBI primer set. One entry per CDR3 protein results from TCRdb running MiXCR on the multiplex PCR reads. The table has about 290,000 distinct CDR3 sequences, approximately 15% seen once; the top ten hold about 50%. The TCR sequence derives from a woman aged 55 to 70 with Graves' ophthalmopathy. Sequenced sample: blood. V is TRBV2 and J is TRBJ1-1; 7 nucleotides match TRBD1. DNA for the CDR3: TGTGCCACCCGACAGGGATTAGCTGAAGCTTTCTTT. Translating gives CATRQGLAEAFF. The whole variable domain, remainder taken from reference TRBV2 and TRBJ1-1, is EPEVTQTPSHQVTQMGQEVILRCVPISNHLYFYWYRQILGQKVEFLVSFYNNEISEKSEIFDDQFSVERPDGSNFTLKIRSTKLEDSAMYFCATRQGLAEAFFGQGTRLTVV.